These 22 T cell receptor beta chains came from one sample sequenced in a study of blood T cell repertoires in COVID-19. Method: immunoSEQ multiplex PCR; TCRdb's copy keeps in-frame clones and lacks some. The sample has roughly 230,000 clones, roughly 81% seen once; the top ten hold about 0.91%. The sequencing sample was made of peripheral blood. These receptors were taken from a man aged 40-50 years with acute or convalescent COVID-19.

As DNA, the CDR3 is TGTGCCAGCACCAGAGGGCCTACCTACGAGCAGTACTTC. Translating it yields CASTRGPTYEQYF. This chain links TRBV6-5 with TRBJ2-7, with D possibly being TRBD2 (5 bases). The CDR3 is 13 residues long. The germline V and J ends were trimmed by 7 bases and 2 bases, with 12 bases remaining between them. Germline V gene sequence: CDR1 MNHEY, CDR2 SVGAGI.

The chain recombines TRBV10-1 with TRBJ2-7; 9 nucleotides align to TRBD1. The germline gives CDR1 WNHNN, CDR2 SYGVQD (reference sequence). J lost 4 bases, V lost 1 base, and 5 bases had no gene match. This CDR3 contains 15 residues. Here the CDR3 DNA reads TGCGCCAGCAGTGAGTGGGACAGGGAACAATACGAGCAGTACTTC. This translates into CASSEWDREQYEQYF.

The chain links TRBV7-9 to TRBJ1-1, with D possibly matching TRBD1 (5 bases). Germline V gene data show CDR1 as SEHNR and CDR2 as FQNEAQ (reference sequence). The CDR3 length is 12 residues. The V gene lost 4 bases and the J gene lost 7 bases, with 10 bases spanning the gap. The CDR3 loop reads CASSSGGLEAFF. CDR3 bases: TGTGCCAGCAGCTCGGGGGGACTTGAAGCTTTCTTT. The full variable domain, with the rest looked up from reference TRBV7-9 and TRBJ1-1, is DTGVSQNPRHKITKRGQNVTFRCDPISEHNRLYWYRQTLGQGPEFLTYFQNEAQLEKSRLLSDRFSAERPKGSFSTLEIQRTEQGDSAMYLCASSSGGLEAFFGQGTRLTVV.

In regard to this clone: Germline is not matched at one junction end, which may reflect a read error. The chain joins TRBV6-1 to TRBJ2-3, with 10 bases lining up with TRBD2. The CDR3 sequence is 15 residues long. Germline lookup yields CDR1 MNHNS and CDR2 SASEGT. The CDR3 DNA sequence: TGTGCCAGCAGTAAAGCGGGGGGGCCCACAGATACGCAGTATTTT. It is translated as CASSKAGGPTDTQYF.

The chain couples TRBV5-1 to TRBJ1-6; no reliable D call. This CDR3 is built from 14 residues. CDR1 and CDR2 from the germline V gene are SGHRS and YFSETQ. Trimming removed 5 bases from V and 10 bases from J, with 16 bases in between. The CDR3 coding sequence is TGCGCCAGCAGTCTCGGTCCCGAGGAATCACCCCTCCACTTT. It encodes CASSLGPEESPLHF.

The V gene is TRBV5-6, the J gene TRBJ1-4, with D possibly being TRBD1 (5 bases). Germline V gives CDR1 SGHDT, CDR2 YYEEEE. This CDR3 is 17 amino acids long. The ends were cut back, 3 bases at V and 4 bases at J, with 19 bases in the middle. CDR3: CASSYTGRHGLNEKLFF. The CDR3, as DNA: TGTGCCAGCAGCTATACAGGACGTCATGGGCTTAATGAAAAACTGTTTTTT.

This chain joins TRBV5-1 and TRBJ1-1; a weak D match, TRBD1 (6 bases). The CDR3 is made up of 12 amino acids. The germline CDR1 and CDR2 sequences are SGHRS and YFSETQ. The ends were cut back, 3 bases at V and 9 bases at J, with 12 bases in the middle. For the CDR3, the DNA is TGCGCCAGCAGCTCAGAAGGACAGAAAGCTTTCTTT. Its protein product is CASSSEGQKAFF.

The rearrangement uses TRBV7-8 and TRBJ1-1, with 7 bases identical to TRBD1. The CDR3 spans 18 residues. CDR1 and CDR2 (germline): SGHVS, FQNEAQ. The ends lost 5 bases at V and 6 bases at J; junction bases unmatched: 21. The CDR3 bases are TGTGCCAGCAGCGCACCGACAGGGCCCTTTTTCCTAAGTCCTGAAGCTTTCTTT. It is translated as CASSAPTGPFFLSPEAFF.

The chain carries TRBV30 and TRBJ1-6, with a weak D call TRBD1 (5 bases). V shed 0 bases and J shed 7 bases, with 10 bases lying between them. CDR3 length equals 14 residues. Germline loops: CDR1 GTSNPN, CDR2 SVGIG (reference sequence). CDR3 region: CAWSVSGRNSPLHF. The CDR3 DNA sequence: TGTGCCTGGAGTGTATCAGGGCGGAATTCACCCCTCCACTTT.

The V gene is TRBV7-9, the J gene TRBJ1-2; 7 nucleotides match TRBD1. The V gene end was trimmed by 3 bases and the J gene end by 6 bases; junction bases not matched to a gene: 4. This CDR3 is built from 13 residues. CDR1 is SEHNR and CDR2 is FQNEAQ in the germline V gene (reference sequence). Here the CDR3 DNA reads TGTGCCAGCAGCTTGGACAGGTCGGATGGCTACACCTTC. The encoded protein is CASSLDRSDGYTF.

The chain recombines TRBV19 with TRBJ1-1; no definite D call. Germline V CDR1 and CDR2: LNHDA, SQIVND (reference sequence). The CDR3 is made up of 15 amino acids. Between the trimmed V and J ends, which lost 3 bases and 2 bases, there was a span of 13 bases. The CDR3 DNA sequence: TGTGCCAGTAGTATGGGGAGGGCCCAAAACACTGAAGCTTTCTTT. It yields the protein CASSMGRAQNTEAFF. Drawing the rest from reference TRBV19 and TRBJ1-1, the complete variable domain is DGGITQSPKYLFRKEGQNVTLSCEQNLNHDAMYWYRQDPGQGLRLIYYSQIVNDFQKGDIAEGYSVSREKKESFPLTVTSAQKNPTAFYLCASSMGRAQNTEAFFGQGTRLTVV.

J is TRBJ1-6 and V is TRBV29-1; D unresolved. This CDR3 spans 12 amino acids. Germline V CDR1 and CDR2: SQVTM, ANQGSEA. Trimming removed 7 bases at V and 3 bases at J, with 7 bases between. CDR3: CSAQNYNSPLHF. CDR3 DNA sequence: TGCAGCGCTCAGAACTATAATTCACCCCTCCACTTT.

The genes are TRBV19 and TRBJ2-2, with 11 bases matching TRBD1. The length of the CDR3 is 16 residues. Unmatched junction bases numbered 9, after V lost 5 bases and J lost 7 bases. The germline V gene has CDR1 LNHDA and CDR2 SQIVND (reference sequence). The CDR3 loop reads CASSFWTGGVGGELFF. CDR3 DNA: TGTGCCAGTAGTTTTTGGACAGGGGGCGTTGGCGGGGAGCTGTTTTTT.

This chain links TRBV5-1 with TRBJ1-2; 8 bases are shared with TRBD1. Germline assignment: CDR1 SGHRS and CDR2 YFSETQ. The V and J ends lost 5 bases and 4 bases, in that order; junction bases with no gene match: 7. The CDR3 has 14 residues. The CDR3 coding sequence is TGCGCCAGCAGTCAACAGGGGGTTGGCTATGGCTACACCTTC. It yields the protein CASSQQGVGYGYTF.

This sequence joins TRBV28 and TRBJ1-2; no clear D. This CDR3 spans 12 amino acids. The germline CDR1 and CDR2 sequences are MDHEN and SYDVKM. V was clipped by 10 bases and J by 8 bases, with 17 bases between them. CDR3 sequence: CATRLGRGGYTF. In DNA, the CDR3 is TGTGCCACCAGGTTGGGGAGAGGCGGCTACACCTTC.

V is TRBV28 and J is TRBJ1-2; no clear D gene. The CDR3 totals 12 residues. Germline CDR1 and CDR2: MDHEN and SYDVKM. The V and J ends lost 5 bases and 2 bases respectively, with 6 bases between them. The CDR3 loop reads CASSLVNYGYTF. The CDR3 coding sequence is TGTGCCAGCAGTCTCGTAAACTATGGCTACACCTTC.

V and J are TRBV30 and TRBJ1-4; no clear D gene. Looked up from germline, CDR1 is GTSNPN and CDR2 is SVGIG (reference sequence). With 0 bases removed from V and 8 bases from J, the gap between germline ends came to 10 bases. The CDR3 covers 13 residues. In DNA form, the CDR3 reads TGTGCCTGGAGTGTACACGTTGGCGAAAAACTGTTTTTT. Protein: CAWSVHVGEKLFF.

For this clone: Other DNA sequences in this specimen translate into the identical CDR3. This chain uses TRBV7-9 with TRBJ1-1; the D is unclear. V lost 1 base, J lost 1 base, and 7 bases lay in between. The CDR3 is made up of 14 amino acids. The germline V gene has CDR1 SEHNR and CDR2 FQNEAQ (reference sequence). The CDR3 is CASSLGGRNTEAFF. In DNA, the CDR3 is TGTGCCAGCAGCTTAGGAGGCCGGAACACTGAAGCTTTCTTT.

The chain recombines TRBV5-1 with TRBJ1-1; D may be TRBD1 (5 bases). The CDR3 totals 15 residues. Germline CDR1 and CDR2: SGHRS and YFSETQ. Trimming removed 1 base at V and 2 bases at J, with 12 bases between. The CDR3 is CASSLIGRANTEAFF. The CDR3 region has the DNA TGCGCCAGCAGCTTGATTGGCAGGGCAAACACTGAAGCTTTCTTT.

This chain joins TRBV28 and TRBJ2-1; tentative D call: TRBD2 (5 bases). This CDR3 has 14 residues. Trimming shortened V by 1 base and J by 3 bases, and 7 bases separated the two germline ends. Per the germline V gene, CDR1 is MDHEN and CDR2 is SYDVKM. CDR3 region: CASSLLGSYNEQFF. The CDR3 nucleotides are TGTGCCAGCAGTTTATTGGGGAGCTACAATGAGCAGTTCTTC. The full variable domain, with the rest looked up from reference TRBV28 and TRBJ2-1, is DVKVTQSSRYLVKRTGEKVFLECVQDMDHENMFWYRQDPGLGLRLIYFSYDVKMKEKGDIPEGYSVSREKKERFSLILESASTNQTSMYLCASSLLGSYNEQFFGPGTRLTVL.

This sequence joins TRBV7-2 and TRBJ1-2; 7 bases match TRBD1. V gave up 5 bases and J gave up 6 bases; unmatched junction bases: 9. The CDR3 is 14 amino acids. Germline V gene data show CDR1 as SGHTA and CDR2 as FQGNSA. CDR3 sequence (DNA): TGTGCCAGCAGCCCTCCGACAGGGTACAATGGCTACACCTTC. Its protein product is CASSPPTGYNGYTF.

A few counts support this clone. The genes are TRBV19 and TRBJ1-1, with D possibly matching TRBD1 (6 bases). This CDR3 region has 14 residues. Germline V gives CDR1 LNHDA, CDR2 SQIVND (reference sequence). Trimming left V 5 bases short and J 5 bases short, with 15 bases between. The CDR3 coding sequence is TGTGCCAGTAGTCCCCTAGGGGGTTGGACTGAAGCTTTCTTT. Residues: CASSPLGGWTEAFF.